This TCR beta chain comes out of a study of T cells after yellow fever vaccination. About the study: The fractions with low cell numbers were processed using SMART-Seq v4 Ultra Low Input. Overall study findings and caveats: Booster sampling recovered most clones from primary vaccination (roughly 96% CD4, roughly 90% CD8).

TCRdb processed the 5' RACE reads anew with MiXCR; each CDR3 protein has one entry. The table includes hundreds of thousands of distinct CDR3 sequences, about 5.2% detected once. This clonotype was detected ten times or more. What it binds is unknown. There are 10 residues in the CDR3. V lost 6 bases, J lost 7 bases, and 9 bases lay in between. Germline V gene lookup returns CDR1 SQVTM and CDR2 ANQGSEA. Source: CD4+ T cells sorted from PBMCs, taken on the day of the yellow fever booster vaccination. J is TRBJ2-5 and V is TRBV29-1; D ambiguous. The sequence derives from a man aged 18-30 years who received the YFV17D yellow fever vaccine. This chain's CDR3 is CSVSSGTQYF. The CDR3 region has the DNA TGCAGCGTATCGTCTGGGACCCAGTACTTC.